The sequence of this T cell receptor (beta chain) was determined in a study of human versus mouse CDR3 diversity and MHC coevolution (TCRdb year 2017). Notes on the research overall: The immunoSEQ assay was reported to detect one in 200,000 T cells and to minimize multiplex PCR amplification bias. Across mouse and human samples, the number of valid reads per sample ranged from about 0.6 x 10^7 to 1.8 x 10^7. As a reference point for TCR selection on multiple MHC II alleles, the study used human naive CD4 T cell repertoires and compared them against human-TCR-locus transgenic mice that have a single MHC II. Three healthy volunteer blood donors were included in the human cohort, with one aged 30 to 40, one aged 40 to 49 and one aged 60 to 69 at collection. Study-wide conclusions, independent of this receptor: According to iCHAO1 estimates, humans had the largest TCR beta repertoire, 1.5 million to 2 million clonotypes, which was attributed likely to selection by multiple MHC II molecules. On average, humans had more CDR3 deletions and insertions than mice, indicating greater exonuclease and TdT activity. Most of the three human donors showed the lowest clonal inequality scores among all compared groups. Because human T cells were selected on more than five MHC II alleles, repertoire diversity in humans and mice was not considered directly comparable.

The germline V gene supplies CDR1 SGHRS and CDR2 YFSETQ. The CDR3 holds 15 amino acids from the cysteine to the phenylalanine. Only the CDR3 region is kept as DNA, spanning 45 bases read in frame from base 1. Trimming leaves V shorter by 6 bases and J shorter by 0 bases, with the junction holding 9 bases beyond the gene matches. Note on this clone: Its specific antigen is unknown. One base away there is no much larger clone; base qualities are not given.

Fluorescence-activated cell sorting was used to isolate naive CD4 T cells, defined as CD45RO-negative and CD62L-positive, from PBMCs. Each donor gave approximately 50 ml of fresh peripheral blood, from which PBMCs were isolated by Ficoll density centrifugation. Sorting was performed on a FACSAria III instrument, with purity above 85% for all samples. The QIAGEN blood and tissue kit was used to extract genomic DNA from sorted cells, and the DNA was quantified on a NanoDrop 1000. Deep sequencing and quantification of TCR alpha and beta chains were performed on the immunoSEQ platform by multiplex PCR of genomic DNA. On the study's bioinformatics: Annotation of the TCR sequences relied on IMGT gene and region definitions. Out-of-frame rearrangements served as a stand-in for the preselection repertoire and were compared with in-frame clonotypes. The iCHAO1 estimator provided with the immunoSEQ platform was used to estimate repertoire size. A Gini index, which is based on the Lorenz curve, was applied to in-frame amino acid clonotypes to measure clonal inequality. Shared clonotypes were counted with the intersect function of the R package tcR, and similarity was scored with the Jaccard index. Frequencies of V, J and V-J usage were subjected to principal component analysis with the R prcomp function, without normalization. The immuneACCESS repertoire file appears here via TCRdb, limited to in-frame rearrangements. These files lack a portion of the clones; in checked studies, under half of the deficit traces to unresolved V genes, and the cause of the others is not known. V and J calls and clone size are those listed in that table; D and trimming were worked out from the DNA. Within this sample are tens of thousands of clones, with 85% to 95% of them counted one time only. The ten biggest clones cover approximately 1.5% of the sample.

The TCR comes from a person between 25 and 75 years old in good health. The specimen sequenced was naive CD4+ T cells from blood. The sample's cell subset or site, from its label and the paper: CD45RO-negative CD62L-positive naive CD4 T cells. The sequence links TRBV5-1 to TRBJ2-7; TRBD1 lines up with 7 middle nucleotides. The DNA sequence follows: TGCGCCAGCACCTACAGGGGCGGTAGCTCCTACGAGCAGTACTTC. Its amino acids are CASTYRGGSSYEQYF.